These T cell receptor beta chains were read from a single sample in a study of patients and donors after allogeneic stem cell transplantation. MiXCR, applied by TCRdb to the RT-PCR reads, yields one record per CDR3 protein. The table records some 160,000 distinct CDR3 sequences, roughly 22% of them present only once. Sequenced input: blood, either unsorted or a sorted T cell fraction (not recorded which). The receptors here all came from a human donor who was either an allogeneic HSCT recipient or a stem cell or donor lymphocyte infusion donor (not recorded which). It is not recorded whose cells these are; they may come from a transplant donor. The CDR3 runs from the conserved cysteine through the conserved F or W. D genes are given only for firm matches. The size entry is marked missing in some rows and otherwise reads once, few, many or a size class.

d_gene: TRBD1
abundance: few
j_gene: TRBJ1-1
v_gene: TRBV5-1
CDR3nt: TGCGCCAGCAGCTTTGACAGGGTCACTGAAGCTTTCTTT
CDR3aa: CASSFDRVTEAFF

d_gene: .
abundance: .
j_gene: TRBJ1-1
v_gene: TRBV5-1
CDR3nt: TGCGCCAGCAGCTTGCAGACGGACACTGAAGCTTTCTTT
CDR3aa: CASSLQTDTEAFF

d_gene: .
abundance: few
j_gene: TRBJ1-2
v_gene: TRBV20-1
CDR3nt: TGCAGTGCTAGAGTACCGAAGGCACGATCTAACTATGGCTACACCTTC
CDR3aa: CSARVPKARSNYGYTF

d_gene: TRBD2
abundance: few
j_gene: TRBJ2-1
v_gene: TRBV28
CDR3nt: TGTGCCAGCAGTTTATCTAGCGGGAGTAGTAGGAATGAGCAGTTCTTC
CDR3aa: CASSLSSGSSRNEQFF

d_gene: .
abundance: .
j_gene: TRBJ2-2
v_gene: TRBV21-1
CDR3nt: TGTGCCAGCAGCACATACCGGAAGACTAGTCGCCCCGGGGAGCTGTTTTTT
CDR3aa: CASSTYRKTSRPGELFF

d_gene: TRBD2
abundance: .
j_gene: TRBJ2-3
v_gene: TRBV9
CDR3nt: TGTGCCAGCAGCCCTTACAGCGTAATTAGCGGGTCTAGCACAGATACGCAGTATTTT
CDR3aa: CASSPYSVISGSSTDTQYF

d_gene: TRBD1
abundance: .
j_gene: TRBJ2-7
v_gene: TRBV20-1
CDR3nt: TGCAGTGCTAGAGATCGGGGACAGGGTATTTACGAGCAGTACTTC
CDR3aa: CSARDRGQGIYEQYF

d_gene: .
abundance: .
j_gene: TRBJ2-7
v_gene: TRBV4-3
CDR3nt: TGCGCCAGCAGCCAAGGCCGACAGAATTCCTACGAGCAGTACTTC
CDR3aa: CASSQGRQNSYEQYF

d_gene: TRBD1
abundance: few
j_gene: TRBJ2-7
v_gene: TRBV5-1
CDR3nt: TGCGCCAGCAGCCTTGCACGGGGACAGGGGGACGAGCAGTACTTC
CDR3aa: CASSLARGQGDEQYF

d_gene: .
abundance: few
j_gene: TRBJ1-1
v_gene: TRBV20-1
CDR3nt: TGCAGTGCTAGAGATTCGACCGGCGTGGCCGGCACTGAAGCTTTCTTT
CDR3aa: CSARDSTGVAGTEAFF

d_gene: TRBD2
abundance: few
j_gene: TRBJ2-7
v_gene: TRBV9
CDR3nt: TGTGCCAGCAGCGTATCGACTAGCGGAGACTACGAGCAGTACTTC
CDR3aa: CASSVSTSGDYEQYF

d_gene: .
abundance: .
j_gene: TRBJ1-1
v_gene: TRBV12-3/TRBV12-4
CDR3nt: TGTGCCAGCAGTCTATCCCCGACCCTAGACACTGAAGCTTTCTTT
CDR3aa: CASSLSPTLDTEAFF

d_gene: .
abundance: once
j_gene: TRBJ2-2
v_gene: TRBV12-3/TRBV12-4
CDR3nt: TGTGCCAGCAGTTTACGGGGAAGGGAGCTGTTTTTT
CDR3aa: CASSLRGRELFF

d_gene: .
abundance: few
j_gene: TRBJ2-2
v_gene: TRBV7-9
CDR3nt: TGTACCCGTCGGGTAAACACCGGGGAGCTGTTTTTT
CDR3aa: CTRRVNTGELFF

d_gene: TRBD2
abundance: .
j_gene: TRBJ2-1
v_gene: TRBV12-3/TRBV12-4
CDR3nt: TGTGCCAGCAGTTCTTACCCAGCGGGAGCGTCCTACAATGAGCAGTTCTTC
CDR3aa: CASSSYPAGASYNEQFF

d_gene: .
abundance: .
j_gene: TRBJ2-2
v_gene: TRBV12-3/TRBV12-4
CDR3nt: TGTGCCAGCAGTTCGGCCTTGGGACCCGGGGAGCTGTTTTTT
CDR3aa: CASSSALGPGELFF

d_gene: .
abundance: few
j_gene: TRBJ2-7
v_gene: TRBV6-5
CDR3nt: TGTGCCAGCAGTCACTCCCGACAGGACTGGGACTACGAGCAGTACTTC
CDR3aa: CASSHSRQDWDYEQYF

d_gene: .
abundance: .
j_gene: TRBJ2-2
v_gene: TRBV11-3
CDR3nt: TGTGCCAGCAGACTGAACACCGGGGAGCTGTTTTTT
CDR3aa: CASRLNTGELFF

d_gene: .
abundance: many
j_gene: TRBJ1-5
v_gene: TRBV12-3/TRBV12-4
CDR3nt: TGTGCCAGCAGTTTATGGGACAGCAATCAGCCCCAGCATTTT
CDR3aa: CASSLWDSNQPQHF

d_gene: .
abundance: many
j_gene: TRBJ1-6
v_gene: TRBV12-3/TRBV12-4
CDR3nt: TGTGCCAGCAGTTTAGCGCCTGGGGCCAGGGTGAAACCGCCGAGCTCCTATAATTCACCCCTCCACTTT
CDR3aa: CASSLAPGARVKPPSSYNSPLHF

d_gene: .
abundance: .
j_gene: TRBJ1-1
v_gene: TRBV5-1
CDR3nt: TGCGCCAGCAGCTCCGGGGGGATCACTGAAGCTTTCTTT
CDR3aa: CASSSGGITEAFF

d_gene: .
abundance: few
j_gene: TRBJ2-1
v_gene: TRBV29-1
CDR3nt: TGCAGCGTTGACAGGGCATCCTACAATGAGCAGTTCTTC
CDR3aa: CSVDRASYNEQFF

d_gene: .
abundance: .
j_gene: TRBJ1-1
v_gene: TRBV5-1
CDR3nt: TGCGCCAGCAGCTTGACGTCTCCTACTGAAGCTTTCTTT
CDR3aa: CASSLTSPTEAFF

d_gene: TRBD1
abundance: few
j_gene: TRBJ1-2
v_gene: TRBV24-1
CDR3nt: TGTGCCACCTCCGACAGGGGGGATCTCTATGGCTACACCTTC
CDR3aa: CATSDRGDLYGYTF

d_gene: .
abundance: .
j_gene: TRBJ1-4
v_gene: TRBV5-5
CDR3nt: TGTGCCAGCAGCTTGTCCCCCAAAGTTGAAAAACTGTTTTTT
CDR3aa: CASSLSPKVEKLFF

d_gene: TRBD2
abundance: .
j_gene: TRBJ2-3
v_gene: TRBV24-1
CDR3nt: TGTGCCACCAGTGACACAGCGGGAGGGCCAAGAGATACGCAGTATTTT
CDR3aa: CATSDTAGGPRDTQYF

d_gene: .
abundance: .
j_gene: TRBJ2-5
v_gene: TRBV7-9
CDR3nt: TGTGCCAGCAGCTTGCTAGCGCCTCAAGAGACCCAGTACTTC
CDR3aa: CASSLLAPQETQYF

d_gene: .
abundance: .
j_gene: TRBJ1-2
v_gene: TRBV10-3
CDR3nt: TGTGCCATCAGTGTAGACAGAAACTATGGCTACACCTTC
CDR3aa: CAISVDRNYGYTF

d_gene: TRBD1
abundance: .
j_gene: TRBJ2-7
v_gene: TRBV10-3
CDR3nt: TGTGCCATCAGTGAGGGACAGGTTGGCTCTTACGAGCAGTACTTC
CDR3aa: CAISEGQVGSYEQYF

d_gene: .
abundance: .
j_gene: TRBJ1-3
v_gene: TRBV12-3/TRBV12-4
CDR3nt: TGTGCCAGCAGTAGAGCCTACTCTGGAAACACCATATATTTT
CDR3aa: CASSRAYSGNTIYF

d_gene: .
abundance: .
j_gene: TRBJ1-5
v_gene: TRBV20-1
CDR3nt: TGCAGTGCTCGTGACAGTGTGGGATTCAGCAATCAGCCCCAGCATTTT
CDR3aa: CSARDSVGFSNQPQHF

d_gene: .
abundance: few
j_gene: TRBJ2-1
v_gene: TRBV5-1
CDR3nt: TGCGCCAGCTATGAGGACAAGCACTACAATGAGCAGTTCTTC
CDR3aa: CASYEDKHYNEQFF

d_gene: .
abundance: .
j_gene: TRBJ2-1
v_gene: TRBV13
CDR3nt: TGTGCCAGCAGCTTAGGGGGGGACAATGAGCAGTTCTTC
CDR3aa: CASSLGGDNEQFF

d_gene: .
abundance: once
j_gene: TRBJ2-2
v_gene: TRBV10-3
CDR3nt: TGTGCCATCAGTGAGTCGACAGCTAACACCGCGGAGCTGTTTTTT
CDR3aa: CAISESTANTAELFF

d_gene: .
abundance: few
j_gene: TRBJ1-1
v_gene: TRBV12-3/TRBV12-4
CDR3nt: TGTGCCAGCAGTTTTAAGCTCCAGGTCGTAACGACCGCTGAAGCTTTCTTT
CDR3aa: CASSFKLQVVTTAEAFF

d_gene: TRBD2
abundance: .
j_gene: TRBJ2-1
v_gene: TRBV29-1
CDR3nt: TGCAGCGTTAGACTAGCGGATTACAATGAGCAGTTCTTC
CDR3aa: CSVRLADYNEQFF

d_gene: TRBD2
abundance: once
j_gene: TRBJ2-1
v_gene: TRBV20-1
CDR3nt: TGCAGTGCTAGAGATTTGGCTAGCGGGGGGAATGAGCAGTTCTTC
CDR3aa: CSARDLASGGNEQFF

d_gene: .
abundance: .
j_gene: TRBJ1-5
v_gene: TRBV12-3/TRBV12-4
CDR3nt: TGTGCCAGCAGTTTCGCCGGGGGAATTAATCAGCCCCAGCATTTT
CDR3aa: CASSFAGGINQPQHF

d_gene: .
abundance: .
j_gene: TRBJ2-1
v_gene: TRBV20-1
CDR3nt: TGCAGTGCTAGAGATCCAGGCTGGGGGATATACAATGAGCAGTTCTTC
CDR3aa: CSARDPGWGIYNEQFF